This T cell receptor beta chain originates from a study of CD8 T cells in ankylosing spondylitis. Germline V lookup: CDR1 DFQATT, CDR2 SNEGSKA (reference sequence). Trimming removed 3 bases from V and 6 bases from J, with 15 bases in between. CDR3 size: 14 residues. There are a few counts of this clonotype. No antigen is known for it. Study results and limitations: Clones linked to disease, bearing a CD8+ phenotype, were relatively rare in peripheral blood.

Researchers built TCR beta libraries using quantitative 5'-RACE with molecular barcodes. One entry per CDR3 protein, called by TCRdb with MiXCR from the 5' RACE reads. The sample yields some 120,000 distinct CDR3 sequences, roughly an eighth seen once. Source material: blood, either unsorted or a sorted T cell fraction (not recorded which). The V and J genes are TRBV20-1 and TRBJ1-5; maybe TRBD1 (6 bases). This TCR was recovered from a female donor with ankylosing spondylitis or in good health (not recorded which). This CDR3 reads CSAREGGASQPQHF. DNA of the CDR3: TGCAGTGCTAGGGAGGGGGGGGCCTCTCAGCCCCAGCATTTT.